This TCR beta chain came from a study of early T cells in non-severe SARS-CoV-2 infection. Study context: Bulk RNA isolated from unsorted whole blood underwent sequencing; chains were not paired.

Findings and limits, study-wide: CD4 and private specificities were missed by VDJdb matching, which favored anti-spike CD8 responses.

This clonotype was counted between two and nine times. Its target is unknown. Individual cDNA molecules received unique molecular identifiers. TCRdb processed the 5' RACE reads anew with MiXCR; each CDR3 protein has one entry. Among tens of thousands of distinct CDR3 sequences, roughly 13% were seen once, and the ten largest hold 1.4%. CDR1 and CDR2 from the germline V gene are LNHDA and SQIVND (reference sequence). V was shortened by 7 bases and J by 2 bases, with 15 bases between the two germline ends. CDR3 length: 14 residues. The chain uses TRBV19 and TRBJ2-7, with D maybe TRBD1 (6 bases). The sequencing input was whole blood. This TCR was sampled from an adult who was a healthcare worker with PCR-confirmed SARS-CoV-2 infection or an uninfected control (not recorded which). This chain's CDR3 is CASTPTGLTYEQYF. The CDR3 coding sequence is TGTGCCAGTACTCCGACAGGACTGACCTACGAGCAGTACTTC.